Given below is one TCR beta chain in context. This entry is derived from a study of blood T cells in healthy people across ages. Germline V gene lookup returns CDR1 DFQATT and CDR2 SNEGSKA (reference sequence). Trimming took 1 base from V and 9 from J; bases not matched to a gene: 6. CDR3 length: 14 residues. Samples had at least 6 million PBMCs isolated from them. A second PCR of 7 to 11 cycles used a sample-barcoded 5' primer and a J-beta primer mix. TCRdb reprocessed the 5' RACE reads via MiXCR and lists one record per CDR3 protein. The table includes 1.2 million to 1.5 million distinct CDR3 sequences, approximately 42% detected once.

This rearrangement joins TRBV20-1 to TRBJ2-1; 10 positions match TRBD2. This receptor was obtained from a woman aged 18-35 years in good health. The sequencing input was blood. CDR3 bases: TGCAGTGCTAGAGTACCTAGCGGGAGTAGTGAGCAGTTCTTC. This encodes CSARVPSGSSEQFF.